A single sample is the source of the 8 T cell receptor beta chains below, sequenced in a study of blood T cell repertoires in COVID-19 (dated by TCRdb to about 2020). Library construction relied on the immunoSEQ multiplex PCR assay. Not all clones reach the TCRdb copy of this immuneACCESS table, which keeps in-frame sequences only. Checked studies attribute under half of the gap to unresolved V genes and leave the rest unexplained. This sample has under 200,000 clones in its table, and approximately 87% of those were observed once. The ten largest clones take up approximately 10% of the sample. The specimen sequenced was peripheral blood. The source is a woman aged 70 to 79 with COVID-19, enrolled during active disease.

The chain links TRBV28 to TRBJ2-5; tentative D call: TRBD2 (6 bases). The CDR3 consists of 14 residues. Germline-derived CDR1 and CDR2 are MDHEN and SYDVKM. Trimming pared 3 bases from V and 5 bases from J, leaving 13 bases between. The CDR3 DNA reads TGTGCCAGCAGTTTGGACGGGGGTCGGGAGACCCAGTACTTC. This encodes CASSLDGGRETQYF.

V is TRBV6-4 and J is TRBJ2-4; 13 positions agree with TRBD2. This CDR3 has 15 amino acids. Germline V gene data show CDR1 as MRHNA and CDR2 as SNTAGT. V lost 3 bases, J lost 8 bases, and 4 bases stayed unmatched. CDR3 amino acids: CASSELAGGQYIQYF. CDR3 coding DNA: TGTGCCAGCAGTGAACTAGCGGGGGGGCAGTACATTCAGTACTTC.

This clone was picked up a small number of times. J is TRBJ2-7 and V is TRBV19; D not certain. Per the germline V gene, CDR1 is LNHDA and CDR2 is SQIVND (reference sequence). This CDR3 spans 14 amino acids. V was cut by 3 bases and J by 3 bases, with 12 bases left in between. CDR3 in amino acids: CASSITFYSYEQYF. The CDR3 nucleotides are TGTGCCAGTAGTATTACCTTCTACAGCTACGAGCAGTACTTC.

This clone was found a few times. At the DNA level, this CDR3 is encoded by other sequences in the same sample as well. This chain connects TRBV5-4 to TRBJ2-7, with 9 bases lining up with TRBD1. The V gene end was trimmed by 4 bases and the J gene end by 2 bases; junction bases not matched to a gene: 7. In germline, CDR1 is SGHNT, CDR2 YYREEE (reference sequence). The CDR3 is 15 residues long. CDR3 sequence reads: CASSQDRGQTYEQYF. The CDR3 coding sequence is TGTGCCAGCAGCCAGGACAGGGGCCAGACCTACGAGCAGTACTTC.

V usage is TRBV28 and J usage is TRBJ1-6; possible D gene TRBD1, 5 bases. The germline V gene has CDR1 MDHEN and CDR2 SYDVKM. CDR3 length equals 17 residues. Trimming left V 5 bases short and J 7 bases short, with 21 bases between. This chain's CDR3 is CASSPGGTPNVNSPLHF. The CDR3 region has the DNA TGTGCCAGCAGTCCCGGAGGGACCCCCAATGTAAATTCACCCCTCCACTTT.

This clone was observed a few times. The gene calls are TRBV3-1 (or the pseudogene TRBV3-2) and TRBJ1-6, with a weak D call TRBD1 (6 bases). The CDR3 extends over 16 amino acids. The germline gives CDR1 LGHDT, CDR2 YNNKEL (reference sequence). Trimming cost V 0 bases and J 9 bases, with 15 bases left between them. DNA for the CDR3: TGTGCCAGCAGCCAAGATACGACAGGTCGAGGTTCACCCCTCCACTTT. It yields the protein CASSQDTTGRGSPLHF.

The CDR3 protein is CASSFGRPNTEAFF. The CDR3 DNA is TGTGCCAGCAGTTTCGGCAGGCCGAACACTGAAGCTTTCTTT. The J gene is TRBJ1-1, the V gene TRBV6-2 or TRBV6-3; D remains ambiguous. V dropped 4 bases and J dropped 1 base, with 10 bases sitting between them. The CDR3 length is 14 residues. CDR1 is MNHEY, CDR2 SVGEGT, per germline.

The chain carries TRBV19 and TRBJ2-2, with TRBD1 matching 10 bases. Germline assignment: CDR1 LNHDA and CDR2 SQIVND (reference sequence). The length of the CDR3 is 16 residues. V lost 3 bases to trimming and J lost 3 bases; unmatched junction nucleotides: 4. The DNA of the CDR3 is TGTGCCAGTAGTATCCGACAGGGGGCTTACACCGGGGAGCTGTTTTTT. It translates to CASSIRQGAYTGELFF.